The clone carrying this TCR beta chain has only one observation. The antigen is unknown. Using immunoSEQ multiplex PCR, the repertoire was profiled, and TCRdb retains in-frame clones only, with some absent. Of around 130,000 clones listed, roughly 92% are singletons. The data are from a study of T cell responses to AZD1222 COVID-19 vaccine. Study outcomes and limitations: Distributed over spike, vaccine-associated CD4 TCRs predominated at 160-218 and 743-854. Sampled repertoires all dated from after the peak T cell response. Among the donors, most were white British and more were female, and clonal diversity was possibly underestimated. A reported finding is that nearly half of spike-specific TCRs target unmutated variant regions.

The germline gives CDR1 SGHAT, CDR2 FQDESV (reference sequence). CDR3 length: 14 amino acids. V lost 5 bases and J 6 bases, leaving 13 bases between the germline ends. This chain connects TRBV11-1 to TRBJ1-4, with D tentatively TRBD1 (5 bases). Here the sequenced sample was peripheral blood, taken 28 days after the second AZD1222 dose. This sequence originates from an adult who received the AZD1222 COVID-19 vaccine. Here the CDR3 reads CASSPGAADEKLFF. CDR3 nucleotide sequence: TGTGCCAGCAGCCCCGGGGCAGCGGATGAAAAACTGTTTTTT.